This T cell receptor (beta chain) emerged from a study of siplizumab effects on memory and regulatory T cells. Whole-study findings and limits: In the presence of siplizumab, alloreactive sequences traceable to unstimulated CD4+ memory cells were significantly reduced.

Concerning this clone itself: The antigen is undetermined.

Sequencing was performed with immunoSEQ multiplex PCR; in TCRdb, only in-frame clones are kept and a portion is missing. The top ten clones hold around 0.73% of a sample with 80,000 to 130,000 clones, 92% of them seen once. CDR1 and CDR2 (germline): MNHEY, SMNVEV (reference sequence). The length of the CDR3 is 14 residues. The germline V and J ends were trimmed by 6 bases and 0 bases, with 12 bases remaining between them. The specimen sequenced was Tregs sorted from blood. The chain is built from TRBV27 and TRBJ2-7; possibly TRBD1 for D (6 bases). This sequence was found in a human donor in good health. CDR3 bases: TGTGCCAGCAGAATGGGACACCCCTCCTACGAGCAGTACTTC. This translates into CASRMGHPSYEQYF.